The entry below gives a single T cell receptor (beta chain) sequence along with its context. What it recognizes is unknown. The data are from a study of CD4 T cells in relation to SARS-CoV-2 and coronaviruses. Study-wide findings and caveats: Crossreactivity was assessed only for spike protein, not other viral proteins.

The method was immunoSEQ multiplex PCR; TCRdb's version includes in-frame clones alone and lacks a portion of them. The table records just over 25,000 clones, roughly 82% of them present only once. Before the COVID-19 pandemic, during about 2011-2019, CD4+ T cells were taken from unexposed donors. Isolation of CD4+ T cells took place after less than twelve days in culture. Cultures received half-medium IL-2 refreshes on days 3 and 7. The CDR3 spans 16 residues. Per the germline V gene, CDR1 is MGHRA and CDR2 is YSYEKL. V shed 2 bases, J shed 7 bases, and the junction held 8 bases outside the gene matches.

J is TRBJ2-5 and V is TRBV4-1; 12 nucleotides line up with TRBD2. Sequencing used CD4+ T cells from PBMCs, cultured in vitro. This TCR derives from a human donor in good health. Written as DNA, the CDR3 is TGCGCCAGCAGCCAACCTAGCGGGGGGGCTAGGGGGACCCAGTACTTC. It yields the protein CASSQPSGGARGTQYF.